This T cell receptor beta chain was captured by sequencing in a study of T cells after yellow fever vaccination. Study-level background: Fractions of low cell number were prepared using SMART-Seq v4 Ultra Low Input. Findings and caveats of the study: Primary-vaccination clones mostly resurfaced post-booster (nearly 97% CD4, roughly 90% CD8).

UMIs were added to TCR cDNA along with a universal primer site when it was made by 5'RACE template switching. From the 5' RACE reads, TCRdb called clonotypes with MiXCR, one entry per CDR3 protein. The sample contains some 350,000 distinct CDR3 sequences, around 3.9% of which appear only once. About this clonotype itself: What it binds is not known.

This clonotype was obtained from a man younger than 35 who received the YFV17D yellow fever vaccine. The specimen comprised PBMCs, sampled 5 days after the yellow fever booster vaccination.

Here the CDR3 reads CASSSSGQGAYNEQFF. In DNA form, the CDR3 reads TGTGCCAGCAGCTCCTCGGGACAGGGGGCCTACAATGAGCAGTTCTTC. The chain couples TRBV7-2 to TRBJ2-1, with 11 bases that match TRBD1. The length of the CDR3 is 16 residues. Losses at the gene ends were 4 bases for V and 2 bases for J; bases not matched to a gene: 4. Germline values: CDR1 SGHTA, CDR2 FQGNSA.